This T cell receptor beta chain was obtained from a study of molecular identifiers for immune sequencing clone quantification. TCRdb passed the PCR reads through MiXCR, listing each CDR3 protein once. Among about 510,000 distinct CDR3 sequences listed, under 30% were seen once. The CDR3 covers 16 residues. Losses at the gene ends were 7 bases for V and 6 bases for J; bases not matched to a gene: 15. Naive CD8 T cells were sorted as CD8+CD4-CCR7+CD45RA+. This clonotype was recorded many times. The TCR sequence derives from a human donor in good health. Some libraries in this study had Jurkat cell RNA spiked in. The chain recombines TRBV12-3 or TRBV12-4 with TRBJ2-3; 8 bases map to TRBD2. The source material was naive CD8+ T cells from blood, with Jurkat cell RNA spiked in. Stated subset: FACS-sorted CD8+CD4-CCR7+CD45RA+ naive T cells. This CDR3 is CASNPSLGGAYDTQYF. The CDR3 region has the DNA TGTGCCAGCAACCCTTCTCTCGGGGGGGCCTACGATACGCAGTATTTT.